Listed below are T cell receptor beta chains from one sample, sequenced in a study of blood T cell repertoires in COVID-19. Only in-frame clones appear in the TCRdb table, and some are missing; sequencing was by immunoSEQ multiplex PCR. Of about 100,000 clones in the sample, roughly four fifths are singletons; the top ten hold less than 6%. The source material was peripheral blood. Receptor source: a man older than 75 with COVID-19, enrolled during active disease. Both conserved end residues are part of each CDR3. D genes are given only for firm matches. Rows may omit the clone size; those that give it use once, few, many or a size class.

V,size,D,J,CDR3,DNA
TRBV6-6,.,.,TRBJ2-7,CASSPTVYEQYF,TGTGCCAGCAGCCCAACAGTGTACGAGCAGTACTTC
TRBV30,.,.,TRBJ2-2,CAWRSVITGELFF,TGTGCCTGGAGAAGCGTGATCACCGGGGAGCTGTTTTTT
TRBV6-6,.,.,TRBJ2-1,CASSWTRTGSYNEQFF,TGTGCCAGCAGTTGGACTCGAACGGGCTCCTACAATGAGCAGTTCTTC
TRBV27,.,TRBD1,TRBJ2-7,CASSKIQGGPSYEQYF,TGTGCCAGCAGTAAAATACAGGGGGGTCCCTCCTACGAGCAGTACTTC
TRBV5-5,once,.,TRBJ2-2,CASSWDTLTGELFF,TGTGCCAGCAGCTGGGACACCCTCACCGGGGAGCTGTTTTTT
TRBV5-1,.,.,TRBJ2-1,CASSYGGTGLGNEQFF,TGCGCCAGCAGCTACGGAGGGACAGGACTAGGCAATGAGCAGTTCTTC
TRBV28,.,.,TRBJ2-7,CASSSGALINYEQYF,TGTGCCAGCAGCTCAGGGGCCCTAATTAACTACGAGCAGTACTTC
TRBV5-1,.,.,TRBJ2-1,CASSLTADNEQFF,TGCGCCAGCAGCTTGACAGCAGACAATGAGCAGTTCTTC
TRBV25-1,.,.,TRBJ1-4,CASSGRAGTNEKLFF,TGTGCCAGCAGTGGCCGCGCGGGGACTAATGAAAAACTGTTTTTT
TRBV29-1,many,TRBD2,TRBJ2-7,CSVLGTSGSVYEQYF,TGCAGCGTCCTGGGGACCAGCGGGAGTGTCTACGAGCAGTACTTC
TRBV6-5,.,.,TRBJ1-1,CASSDSVQENTEAFF,TGTGCCAGCAGCGACTCGGTACAGGAGAACACTGAAGCTTTCTTT
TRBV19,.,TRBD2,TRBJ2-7,CAIGGGPSYEQYF,TGTGCCATCGGGGGGGGGCCCTCCTACGAGCAGTACTTC
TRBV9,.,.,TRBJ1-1,CASSSTRGGGKNTEAFF,TGTGCCAGCAGCTCCACGCGGGGTGGGGGGAAGAACACTGAAGCTTTCTTT
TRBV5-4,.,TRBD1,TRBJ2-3,CASSLSRGPDTQYF,TGTGCCAGCAGCTTAAGCAGGGGGCCAGATACGCAGTATTTT
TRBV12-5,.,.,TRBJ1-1,CASGSFGGFEAFF,TGTGCTAGTGGTTCTTTTGGAGGATTTGAAGCTTTCTTT
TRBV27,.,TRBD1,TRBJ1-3,CASSRDRGGSYGNTIYF,TGTGCCAGCAGCCGGGACAGGGGAGGTTCGTATGGAAACACCATATATTTT
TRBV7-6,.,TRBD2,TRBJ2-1,CASSLLIAGGYNEQFF,TGTGCCAGCAGCTTACTAATAGCGGGAGGATACAATGAGCAGTTCTTC
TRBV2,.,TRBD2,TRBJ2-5,CASSLTSGGLETQYF,TGTGCCAGCAGTTTGACTAGCGGGGGATTGGAGACCCAGTACTTC
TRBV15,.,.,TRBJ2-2,CATRRQNTGELFF,TGTGCCACCAGGAGACAGAACACCGGGGAGCTGTTTTTT
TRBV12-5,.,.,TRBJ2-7,CASGSGTFSYEQYF,TGTGCTAGTGGTTCCGGGACATTCTCCTACGAGCAGTACTTC
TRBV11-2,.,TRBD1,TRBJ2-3,CASSPGTGGDTQYF,TGTGCCAGCAGCCCCGGGACAGGAGGAGATACGCAGTATTTT
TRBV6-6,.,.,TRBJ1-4,CASSYPRRGGDEKLFF,TGTGCCAGCAGTTACCCTAGGCGGGGGGGTGATGAAAAACTGTTTTTT
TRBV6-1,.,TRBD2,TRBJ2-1,CASSAPSGSSHNEQFF,TGTGCCAGCAGTGCCCCTAGCGGGAGTTCCCACAATGAGCAGTTCTTC
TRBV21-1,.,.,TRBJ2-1,CASSKKTSGRDSGAYNEQFF,TGTGCCAGCAGCAAAAAGACTAGCGGGAGGGATAGTGGCGCCTACAATGAGCAGTTCTTC
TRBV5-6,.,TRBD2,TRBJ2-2,CASSLGTVAGAAAGELFF,TGTGCCAGCAGCTTAGGTACCGTAGCGGGAGCCGCGGCCGGGGAGCTGTTTTTT
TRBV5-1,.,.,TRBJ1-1,CASSLVGGGNTEAFF,TGCGCCAGCAGCTTGGTGGGGGGAGGGAACACTGAAGCTTTCTTT
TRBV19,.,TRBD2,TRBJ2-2,CASSMGRDTGELFF,TGTGCCAGTAGTATGGGGAGGGACACCGGGGAGCTGTTTTTT
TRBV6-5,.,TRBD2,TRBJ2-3,CASSYGSSGGEQYF,TGTGCCAGCAGTTACGGCTCTAGCGGGGGAGAGCAGTATTTT
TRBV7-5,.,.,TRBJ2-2,CARSSGGLAGGHNTGELFF,TGTGCCAGAAGCTCCGGCGGACTAGCGGGGGGGCACAACACCGGGGAGCTGTTTTTT
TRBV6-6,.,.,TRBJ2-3,CASSPRVRSSRGDTQYF,TGTGCCAGCAGTCCACGGGTGCGGTCCAGCCGGGGAGATACGCAGTATTTT
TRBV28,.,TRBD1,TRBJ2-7,CASSTGTGSYYEQYF,TGTGCCAGCAGTACAGGGACAGGGAGTTACTACGAGCAGTACTTC
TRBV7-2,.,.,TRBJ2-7,CASSSTRGPYEQYF,TGTGCCAGCAGCTCCACGCGGGGACCCTACGAGCAGTACTTC
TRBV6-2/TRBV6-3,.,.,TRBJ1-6,CASSPLGSSYNSPLHF,TGTGCCAGCAGCCCTCTCGGGAGCTCCTATAATTCACCCCTCCACTTT
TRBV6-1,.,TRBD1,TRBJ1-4,CASSDPGQYNEKLFF,TGTGCCAGCAGTGACCCGGGACAGTATAATGAAAAACTGTTTTTT
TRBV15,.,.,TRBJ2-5,CATSRDVGSGTQYF,TGTGCCACCAGCAGAGATGTGGGTTCGGGGACCCAGTACTTC
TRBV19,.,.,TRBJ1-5,CASSIALLGDQPQHF,TGTGCCAGTAGTATAGCACTGTTAGGAGATCAGCCCCAGCATTTT
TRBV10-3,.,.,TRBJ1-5,CASAGVNQPQHF,TGTGCCAGCGCAGGGGTGAATCAGCCCCAGCATTTT
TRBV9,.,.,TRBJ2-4,CASSGAGAKNIQYF,TGTGCCAGCAGCGGTGCAGGGGCCAAAAACATTCAGTACTTC
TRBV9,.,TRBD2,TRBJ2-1,CASSVEGGRPRNEQFF,TGTGCCAGCAGCGTAGAAGGCGGGAGGCCCCGGAATGAGCAGTTCTTC
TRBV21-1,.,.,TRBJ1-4,CASGAGTGGATNEKLFF,TGTGCCAGCGGAGCCGGGACAGGGGGGGCAACTAATGAAAAACTGTTTTTT
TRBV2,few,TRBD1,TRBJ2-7,CASSARTGIQEQYF,TGTGCCAGCAGTGCGAGGACAGGGATTCAGGAGCAGTACTTC
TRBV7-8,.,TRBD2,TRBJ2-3,CASSLARTSGGYTDTQYF,TGTGCCAGCAGCTTAGCGCGGACTAGCGGGGGGTACACAGATACGCAGTATTTT
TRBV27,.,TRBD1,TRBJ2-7,CASSLRPPGQGPYEQYF,TGTGCCAGCAGTTTACGACCACCGGGACAGGGTCCCTACGAGCAGTACTTC
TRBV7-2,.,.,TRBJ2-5,CASSFNGQGTQETQYF,TGTGCCAGCAGCTTTAATGGGCAGGGGACCCAAGAGACCCAGTACTTC
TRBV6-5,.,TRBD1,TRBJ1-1,CASTYDRGHPEAFF,TGTGCCAGCACCTACGACAGGGGGCATCCTGAAGCTTTCTTT
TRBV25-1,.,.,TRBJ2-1,CASSESPRGYNEQFF,TGTGCCAGCAGTGAATCCCCTAGAGGATACAATGAGCAGTTCTTC
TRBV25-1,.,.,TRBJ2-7,CASSRFSGGGEQYF,TGTGCCAGCTCAAGATTTAGCGGTGGAGGGGAGCAGTACTTC
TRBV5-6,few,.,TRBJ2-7,CASSPLYRDEQYF,TGTGCCAGCAGCCCCCTCTACAGGGACGAGCAGTACTTC
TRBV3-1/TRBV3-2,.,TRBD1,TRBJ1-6,CASSSRDRGSSPLHF,TGTGCCAGCAGCAGCCGGGACAGGGGGAGTTCACCCCTCCACTTT
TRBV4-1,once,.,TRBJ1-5,CASSQDPQDYQPQHF,TGCGCCAGCAGCCAAGATCCCCAGGACTATCAGCCCCAGCATTTT
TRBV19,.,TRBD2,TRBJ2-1,CASSISGSPYNEQFF,TGTGCCAGTAGTATAAGCGGGAGTCCCTACAATGAGCAGTTCTTC
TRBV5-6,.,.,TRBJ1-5,CASSLWGDQPQHF,TGTGCCAGCAGCTTGTGGGGGGATCAGCCCCAGCATTTT
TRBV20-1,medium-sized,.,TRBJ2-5,CSARPEETQYF,TGCAGTGCTAGACCAGAAGAGACCCAGTACTTC
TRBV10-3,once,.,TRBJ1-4,CAISDQYNEKLFF,TGTGCCATCAGTGACCAGTATAATGAAAAACTGTTTTTT
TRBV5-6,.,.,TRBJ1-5,CASSSRVEPNQPQHF,TGTGCCAGCAGCTCCCGGGTGGAACCCAATCAGCCCCAGCATTTT
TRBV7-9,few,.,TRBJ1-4,CASSLRQFNEKLFF,TGTGCCAGCAGCTTAAGACAGTTTAATGAAAAACTGTTTTTT
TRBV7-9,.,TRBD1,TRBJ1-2,CASSLAPTGGHGYTF,TGTGCCAGCAGCTTAGCGCCGACAGGGGGCCATGGCTACACCTTC
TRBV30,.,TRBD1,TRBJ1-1,CAWSGQGWGGTEAFF,TGTGCCTGGAGCGGACAGGGGTGGGGTGGCACTGAAGCTTTCTTT
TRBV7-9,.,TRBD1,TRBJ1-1,CASSAGQGLDTEAFF,TGTGCCAGCAGCGCCGGACAGGGTTTGGACACTGAAGCTTTCTTT